This record concerns one T cell receptor (beta chain) sequence. Antigen specificity is unknown. This sample was taken from a study of T-cell reconstitution after alpha-beta-depleted transplantation in children. The TCRbeta library was prepared with unique molecular identifiers. TCRdb passed the PCR reads through MiXCR, listing each CDR3 protein once. The sample consists of roughly 220,000 distinct CDR3 sequences, approximately 8.4% of them appearing once. The study's findings and limits: By one year post-transplant, T-cell counts and diversity largely arose from T cells that were newly produced. Surviving recipient T cells and thymic progenitors underlay high day-60 TCRbeta diversity in some patients. Several hundred graft clones that had expanded were reportedly the source of alpha-beta T cells about two months after transplant.

The CDR3 spans 14 residues. Looked up from germline, CDR1 is SQVTM and CDR2 is ANQGSEA. V gave up 3 bases and J gave up 2 bases; unmatched junction bases: 4. The sample was PBMCs, mostly from graft donor cells, taken 360 days after TCRalphabeta/CD19-depleted stem cell transplant. This clonotype was obtained from a male patient aged 2-15 years who had a stem cell transplant for acute myeloid leukemia, so the T cells may come from the graft donor. The chain combines TRBV29-1 with TRBJ2-3, with TRBD1 matching over 8 bases. CDR3 in DNA: TGCAGCGTTGAGGACAGGGTGGTCACAGATACGCAGTATTTT. This encodes CSVEDRVVTDTQYF.